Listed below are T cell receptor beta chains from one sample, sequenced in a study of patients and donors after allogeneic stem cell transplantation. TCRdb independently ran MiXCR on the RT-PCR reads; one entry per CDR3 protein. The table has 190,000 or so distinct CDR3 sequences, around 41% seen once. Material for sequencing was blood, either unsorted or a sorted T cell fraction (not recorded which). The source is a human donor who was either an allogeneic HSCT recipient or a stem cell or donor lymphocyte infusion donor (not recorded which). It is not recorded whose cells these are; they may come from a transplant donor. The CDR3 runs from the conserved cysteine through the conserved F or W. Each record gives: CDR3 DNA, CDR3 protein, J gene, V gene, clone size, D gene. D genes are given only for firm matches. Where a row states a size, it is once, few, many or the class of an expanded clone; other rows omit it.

CDR3nt: TGTGCCAGCAGCCCACAGCCCGTGGGGACGCAGTATTTT
CDR3aa: CASSPQPVGTQYF
j_gene: TRBJ2-3
v_gene: TRBV7-3
abundance: .
d_gene: .

CDR3nt: TGTGCCAGCAGTTTATCTCGGAGCAATCAGCCCCAGCATTTT
CDR3aa: CASSLSRSNQPQHF
j_gene: TRBJ1-5
v_gene: TRBV12-3/TRBV12-4
abundance: few
d_gene: .

CDR3nt: TGCAGCGCCGGACACCTCAACACTGAAGCTTTCTTT
CDR3aa: CSAGHLNTEAFF
j_gene: TRBJ1-1
v_gene: TRBV29-1
abundance: .
d_gene: .

CDR3nt: TGTGCCAGCAGTGGGCCCCGGGGCACCGGGGAGCTGTTTTTT
CDR3aa: CASSGPRGTGELFF
j_gene: TRBJ2-2
v_gene: TRBV2
abundance: .
d_gene: .

CDR3nt: TGCAGTGCTAGTTTCGCAGGGCGAAACTATGGCTACACCTTC
CDR3aa: CSASFAGRNYGYTF
j_gene: TRBJ1-2
v_gene: TRBV20-1
abundance: .
d_gene: .

CDR3nt: TGTGCCAGCAGCCCCTTCCTGGGATACGGCTCACCCCTCCACTTT
CDR3aa: CASSPFLGYGSPLHF
j_gene: TRBJ1-6
v_gene: TRBV27
abundance: .
d_gene: .

CDR3nt: TGTGCCAGCCTTGACAGTTCCTACGAGCAGTACTTC
CDR3aa: CASLDSSYEQYF
j_gene: TRBJ2-7
v_gene: TRBV27
abundance: .
d_gene: .

CDR3nt: TGCGCCAGCAGCTTGGTGGGCAGGAAGAACACTGAAGCTTTCTTT
CDR3aa: CASSLVGRKNTEAFF
j_gene: TRBJ1-1
v_gene: TRBV5-1
abundance: few
d_gene: .

CDR3nt: TGCGCCAGCAGCCCATATCGGGACAGCGGGAACACTGAAGCTTTCTTT
CDR3aa: CASSPYRDSGNTEAFF
j_gene: TRBJ1-1
v_gene: TRBV5-1
abundance: .
d_gene: TRBD1

CDR3nt: TGTGCCAGCAGCCAAGTGCCGGGGGCCTTTCGCGATGAGCAGTTCTTC
CDR3aa: CASSQVPGAFRDEQFF
j_gene: TRBJ2-1
v_gene: TRBV4-2
abundance: .
d_gene: .

CDR3nt: TGCAGTGCTAGAGGACTCAGTCAGGGGTACACAGATACGCAGTATTTT
CDR3aa: CSARGLSQGYTDTQYF
j_gene: TRBJ2-3
v_gene: TRBV20-1
abundance: .
d_gene: .

CDR3nt: TGCAGCGTTGTGGGGACAGGGGATCCCTACGAGCAGTACTTC
CDR3aa: CSVVGTGDPYEQYF
j_gene: TRBJ2-7
v_gene: TRBV29-1
abundance: once
d_gene: TRBD1

CDR3nt: TGCAGTGCTAGAGGCCTGTACAATGAGCAGTTCTTC
CDR3aa: CSARGLYNEQFF
j_gene: TRBJ2-1
v_gene: TRBV20-1
abundance: .
d_gene: .

CDR3nt: TGTGCCAGCAGCCAAGATCTCCTGAACACTGAAGCTTTCTTT
CDR3aa: CASSQDLLNTEAFF
j_gene: TRBJ1-1
v_gene: TRBV3-1
abundance: few
d_gene: .

CDR3nt: TGCGCCAGCAGCTCCCGCGGGACAGGGTTTAATTCACCCCTCCACTTT
CDR3aa: CASSSRGTGFNSPLHF
j_gene: TRBJ1-6
v_gene: TRBV5-1
abundance: few
d_gene: TRBD1

CDR3nt: TGTGCCAGCAGCCGACAGGCGTCCTCTGGAAACACCATATATTTT
CDR3aa: CASSRQASSGNTIYF
j_gene: TRBJ1-3
v_gene: TRBV12-3/TRBV12-4
abundance: .
d_gene: .

CDR3nt: TGCGCCAGCAGCTTGGGTCAGGGCGCAGCTTTCTTT
CDR3aa: CASSLGQGAAFF
j_gene: TRBJ1-1
v_gene: TRBV5-1
abundance: .
d_gene: .

CDR3nt: TGTGCCAGCAGTCCTAAACAACCCTGGACAGGGAGGATCACTGAAGCTTTCTTT
CDR3aa: CASSPKQPWTGRITEAFF
j_gene: TRBJ1-1
v_gene: TRBV6-5
abundance: .
d_gene: TRBD1

CDR3nt: TGTGCCAGCAGCGTAGGAGGGCCGGGACAGTATAATTCACCCCTCCACTTT
CDR3aa: CASSVGGPGQYNSPLHF
j_gene: TRBJ1-6
v_gene: TRBV9
abundance: .
d_gene: TRBD1

CDR3nt: TGTGCCAGCAGTTTGGACAGGGTGATCGGGGAGCTGTTTTTT
CDR3aa: CASSLDRVIGELFF
j_gene: TRBJ2-2
v_gene: TRBV12-3/TRBV12-4
abundance: .
d_gene: TRBD1

CDR3nt: TGCAGTGCCCGACGTCAGAACGCTGAAGCTTTCTTT
CDR3aa: CSARRQNAEAFF
j_gene: TRBJ1-1
v_gene: TRBV20-1
abundance: .
d_gene: .

CDR3nt: TGTGCCAGCAGCTTATTTGGGGGTGGGCAGCCCCAGCATTTT
CDR3aa: CASSLFGGGQPQHF
j_gene: TRBJ1-5
v_gene: TRBV7-9
abundance: few
d_gene: .

CDR3nt: TGTGCCAGCAGTCCCCGGGCTAGCACCTACGAGCAGTACTTC
CDR3aa: CASSPRASTYEQYF
j_gene: TRBJ2-7
v_gene: TRBV28
abundance: .
d_gene: .

CDR3nt: TGCAGCGTTGAGAGGGCAGGGCCCGGCACCGGGGAGCTGTTTTTT
CDR3aa: CSVERAGPGTGELFF
j_gene: TRBJ2-2
v_gene: TRBV29-1
abundance: .
d_gene: .